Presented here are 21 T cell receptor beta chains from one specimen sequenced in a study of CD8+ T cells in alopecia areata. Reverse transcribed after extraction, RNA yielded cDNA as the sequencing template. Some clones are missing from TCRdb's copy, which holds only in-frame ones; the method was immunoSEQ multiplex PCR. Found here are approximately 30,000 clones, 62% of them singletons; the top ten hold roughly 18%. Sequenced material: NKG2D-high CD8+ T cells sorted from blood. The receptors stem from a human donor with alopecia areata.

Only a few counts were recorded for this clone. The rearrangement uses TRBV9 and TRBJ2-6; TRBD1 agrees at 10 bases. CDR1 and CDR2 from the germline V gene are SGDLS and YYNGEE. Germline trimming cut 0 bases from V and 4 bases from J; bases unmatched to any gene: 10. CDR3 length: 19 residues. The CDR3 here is CASSVALTGGRPGANVLTF. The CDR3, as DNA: TGTGCCAGCAGCGTAGCCCTGACAGGGGGCAGACCCGGGGCCAACGTCCTGACTTTC. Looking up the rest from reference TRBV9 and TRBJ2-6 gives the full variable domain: DSGVTQTPKHLITATGQRVTLRCSPRSGDLSVYWYQQSLDQGLQFLIQYYNGEERAKGNILERFSAQQFPDLHSELNLSSLELGDSALYFCASSVALTGGRPGANVLTFGAGSRLTVL.

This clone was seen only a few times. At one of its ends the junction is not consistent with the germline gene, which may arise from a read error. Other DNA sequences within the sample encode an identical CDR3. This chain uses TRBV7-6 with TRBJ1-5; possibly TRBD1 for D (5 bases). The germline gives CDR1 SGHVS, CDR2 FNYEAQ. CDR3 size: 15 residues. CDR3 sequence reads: CASSLGAGSNQPQHF. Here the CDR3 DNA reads TGTGCCAGCAGTTTAGGGGCAGGTAGCAATCAGCCCCAGCATTTT.

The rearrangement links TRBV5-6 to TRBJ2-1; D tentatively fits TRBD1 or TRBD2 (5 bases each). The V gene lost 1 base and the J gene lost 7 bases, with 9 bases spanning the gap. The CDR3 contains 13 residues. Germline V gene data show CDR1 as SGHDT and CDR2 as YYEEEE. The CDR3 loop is CASSLLAGNEQFF. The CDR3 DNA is TGTGCCAGCAGCTTGCTAGCAGGGAATGAGCAGTTCTTC. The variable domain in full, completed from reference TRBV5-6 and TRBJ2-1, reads DAGVTQSPTHLIKTRGQQVTLRCSPKSGHDTVSWYQQALGQGPQFIFQYYEEEERQRGNFPDRFSGHQFPNYSSELNVNALLLGDSALYLCASSLLAGNEQFFGPGTRLTVL.

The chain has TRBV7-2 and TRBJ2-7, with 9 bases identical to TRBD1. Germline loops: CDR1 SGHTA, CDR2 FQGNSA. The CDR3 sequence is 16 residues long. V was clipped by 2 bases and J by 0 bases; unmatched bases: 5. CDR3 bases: TGTGCCAGCAGCTTACCGGGACAGGGAAGCTCCTACGAGCAGTACTTC. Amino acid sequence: CASSLPGQGSSYEQYF. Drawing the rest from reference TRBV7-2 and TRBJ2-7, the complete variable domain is GAGVSQSPSNKVTEKGKDVELRCDPISGHTALYWYRQSLGQGLEFLIYFQGNSAPDKSGLPSDRFSAERTGGSVSTLTIQRTQQEDSAVYLCASSLPGQGSSYEQYFGPGTRLTVT.

The CDR3 reads CASSYVDRQETQYF. In DNA, the CDR3 is TGTGCCAGCAGTTACGTGGACAGACAAGAGACCCAGTACTTC. The gene calls are TRBV6-6 and TRBJ2-5; perhaps TRBD1 as D (6 bases). The germline V gene encodes CDR1 MNHNY and CDR2 SVGAGI (reference sequence). The CDR3 has 14 amino acids. V shed 2 bases and J shed 2 bases, with 9 bases lying between them.

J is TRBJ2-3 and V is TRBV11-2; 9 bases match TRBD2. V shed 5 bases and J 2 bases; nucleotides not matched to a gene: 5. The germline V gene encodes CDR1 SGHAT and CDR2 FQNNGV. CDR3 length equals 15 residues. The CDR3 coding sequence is TGTGCCAGCAGCGTAGCGGGAGTCAACACAGATACGCAGTATTTT. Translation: CASSVAGVNTDTQYF.

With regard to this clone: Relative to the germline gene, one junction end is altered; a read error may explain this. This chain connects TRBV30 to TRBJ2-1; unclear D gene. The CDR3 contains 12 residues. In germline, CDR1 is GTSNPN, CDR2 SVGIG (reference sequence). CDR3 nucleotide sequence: TGTGCCCGGAGTGTACTGGAGAATGAGCAGTTCTTC. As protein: CARSVLENEQFF.

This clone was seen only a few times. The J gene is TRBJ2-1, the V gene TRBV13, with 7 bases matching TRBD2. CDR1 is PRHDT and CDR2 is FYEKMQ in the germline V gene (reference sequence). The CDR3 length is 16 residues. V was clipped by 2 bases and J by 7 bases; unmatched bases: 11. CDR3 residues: CASSLTGGTRGNEQFF. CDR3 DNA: TGTGCCAGCAGCTTAACCGGGGGGACCAGAGGGAATGAGCAGTTCTTC.

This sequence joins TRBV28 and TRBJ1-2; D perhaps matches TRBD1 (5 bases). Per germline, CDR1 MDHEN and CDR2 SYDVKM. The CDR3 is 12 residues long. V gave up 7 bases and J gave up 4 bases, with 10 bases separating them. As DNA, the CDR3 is TGTGCCAGCACCCCCGGGGCCTATGGCTACACCTTC. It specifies CASTPGAYGYTF.

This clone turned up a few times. CDR3 sequence: CASALAEMNTEAFF. CDR3 DNA sequence: TGTGCCAGCGCTTTGGCAGAAATGAACACTGAAGCTTTCTTT. V usage is TRBV11-2 and J usage is TRBJ1-1; D not certain. V lost 8 bases and J 0 bases, leaving 13 bases between the germline ends. In germline, CDR1 is SGHAT, CDR2 FQNNGV. The CDR3 is made up of 14 amino acids.

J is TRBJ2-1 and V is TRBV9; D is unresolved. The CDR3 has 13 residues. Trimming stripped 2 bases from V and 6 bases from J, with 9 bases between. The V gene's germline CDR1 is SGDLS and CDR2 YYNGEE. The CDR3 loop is CASSVDPSNEQFF. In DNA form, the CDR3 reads TGTGCCAGCAGCGTCGACCCCTCCAATGAGCAGTTCTTC.

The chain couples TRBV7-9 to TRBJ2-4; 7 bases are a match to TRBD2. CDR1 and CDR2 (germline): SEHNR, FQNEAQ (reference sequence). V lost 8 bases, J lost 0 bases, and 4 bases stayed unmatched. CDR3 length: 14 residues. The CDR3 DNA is TGTGCCAGCGACCCGGGGGGAGCCAAAAACATTCAGTACTTC. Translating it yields CASDPGGAKNIQYF.

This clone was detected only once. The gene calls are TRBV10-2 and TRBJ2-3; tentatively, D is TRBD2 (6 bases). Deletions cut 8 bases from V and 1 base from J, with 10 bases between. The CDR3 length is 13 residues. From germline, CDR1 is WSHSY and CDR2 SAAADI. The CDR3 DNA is TGCGCCAGCGAGGCGGGACGCACAGATACGCAGTATTTT. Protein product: CASEAGRTDTQYF.

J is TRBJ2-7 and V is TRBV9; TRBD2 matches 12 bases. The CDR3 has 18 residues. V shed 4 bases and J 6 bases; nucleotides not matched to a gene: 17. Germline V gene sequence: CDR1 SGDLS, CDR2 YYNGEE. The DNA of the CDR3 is TGTGCCAGCAGCTCCGGACTAGCGGGACCCGGTCCCCTAAGCGAGCAGTACTTC. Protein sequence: CASSSGLAGPGPLSEQYF.

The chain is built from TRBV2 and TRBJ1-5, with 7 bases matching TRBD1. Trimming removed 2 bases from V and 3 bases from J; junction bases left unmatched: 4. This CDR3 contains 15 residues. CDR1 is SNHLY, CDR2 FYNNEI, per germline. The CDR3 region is CASSESGGLNQPQHF. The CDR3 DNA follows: TGTGCCAGCAGTGAATCAGGGGGTCTCAATCAGCCCCAGCATTTT.

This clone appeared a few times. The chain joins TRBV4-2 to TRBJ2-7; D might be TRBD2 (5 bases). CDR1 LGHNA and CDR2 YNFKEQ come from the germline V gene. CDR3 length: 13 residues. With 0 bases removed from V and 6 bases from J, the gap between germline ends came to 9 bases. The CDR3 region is CASSQDLASEQYF. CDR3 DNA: TGTGCCAGCAGCCAAGATTTAGCGAGCGAGCAGTACTTC.

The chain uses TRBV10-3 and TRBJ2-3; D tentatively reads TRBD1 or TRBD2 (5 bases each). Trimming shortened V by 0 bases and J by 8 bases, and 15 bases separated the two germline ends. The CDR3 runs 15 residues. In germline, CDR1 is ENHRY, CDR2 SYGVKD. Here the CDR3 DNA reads TGTGCCATCAGTGAGTCGTTACGGGACCAACCTACGCAGTATTTT. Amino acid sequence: CAISESLRDQPTQYF.

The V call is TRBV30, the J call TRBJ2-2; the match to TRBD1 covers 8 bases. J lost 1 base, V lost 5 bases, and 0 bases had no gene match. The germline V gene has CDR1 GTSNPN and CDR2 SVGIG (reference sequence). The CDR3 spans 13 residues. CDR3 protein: CAWGTGNTGELFF. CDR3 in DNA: TGTGCCTGGGGGACAGGGAACACCGGGGAGCTGTTTTTT.

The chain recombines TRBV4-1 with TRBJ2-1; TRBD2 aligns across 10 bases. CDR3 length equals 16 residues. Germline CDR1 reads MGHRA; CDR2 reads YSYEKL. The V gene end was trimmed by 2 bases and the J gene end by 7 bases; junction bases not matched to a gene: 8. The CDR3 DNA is TGCGCCAGCAGCCAATTCCCCGGGACTAGCGCAAATGAGCAGTTCTTC. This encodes CASSQFPGTSANEQFF.

DNA of the CDR3: TGTGCCACCACAGGACAGGGGCAGTTTCGGGAGACCCAGTACTTC. It yields the protein CATTGQGQFRETQYF. The chain has TRBV2 and TRBJ2-5; 9 bases line up with TRBD1. J gave up 5 bases and V 10 bases, and 14 bases lay outside the gene matches. Germline V CDR1 and CDR2: SNHLY, FYNNEI. The CDR3 covers 15 residues.

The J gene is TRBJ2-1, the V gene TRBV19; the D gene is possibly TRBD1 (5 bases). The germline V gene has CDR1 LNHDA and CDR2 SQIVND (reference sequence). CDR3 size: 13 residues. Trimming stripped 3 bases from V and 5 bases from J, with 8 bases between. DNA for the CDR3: TGTGCCAGTAGTATGCAGGGAAACAATGAGCAGTTCTTC. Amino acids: CASSMQGNNEQFF. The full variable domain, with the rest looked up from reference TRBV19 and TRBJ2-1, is DGGITQSPKYLFRKEGQNVTLSCEQNLNHDAMYWYRQDPGQGLRLIYYSQIVNDFQKGDIAEGYSVSREKKESFPLTVTSAQKNPTAFYLCASSMQGNNEQFFGPGTRLTVL.